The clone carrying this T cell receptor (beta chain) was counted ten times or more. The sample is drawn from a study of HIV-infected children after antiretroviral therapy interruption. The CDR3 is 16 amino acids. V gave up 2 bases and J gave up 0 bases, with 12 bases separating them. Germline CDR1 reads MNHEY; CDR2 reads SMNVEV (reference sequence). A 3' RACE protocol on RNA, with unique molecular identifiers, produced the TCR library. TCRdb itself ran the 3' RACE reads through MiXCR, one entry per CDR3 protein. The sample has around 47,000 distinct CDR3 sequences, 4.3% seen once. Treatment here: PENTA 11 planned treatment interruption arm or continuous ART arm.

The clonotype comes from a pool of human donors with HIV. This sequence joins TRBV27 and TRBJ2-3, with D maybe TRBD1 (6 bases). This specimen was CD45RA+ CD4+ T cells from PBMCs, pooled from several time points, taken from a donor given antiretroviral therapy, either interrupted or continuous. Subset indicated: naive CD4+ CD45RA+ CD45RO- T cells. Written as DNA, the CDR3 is TGTGCCAGCAGTTTACTCAAGGGGACAAGCACAGATACGCAGTATTTT. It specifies CASSLLKGTSTDTQYF.